Shown below are 28 T cell receptor beta chains from a single sample sequenced in a study of T cells expressing NK-cell markers. One entry per CDR3 protein, without DNA, is what TCRdb gives after re-calling the 5' RACE reads. The table lists about 450,000 distinct CDR3 sequences, with 7.3% in the top ten. The sample comprised blood T cells: a sorted CD56 or NKG2C T cell subset, CD4+ or CD8+ T cells, or bulk PBMC T cells (not recorded which). Source of these receptors: a woman aged 18 to 75 in good health.

The CDR3 sequence is CASSRLGLAGGLYTQYF. The chain is built from TRBV7-2 and TRBJ2-3; checking the TCRdb D call of TRBD2 is not possible without DNA. The CDR3 is 17 amino acids. Germline CDR1 SGHTA, CDR2 FQGNSA. The complete variable domain, with remaining parts taken from reference TRBV7-2 and TRBJ2-3, reads GAGVSQSPSNKVTEKGKDVELRCDPISGHTALYWYRQSLGQGLEFLIYFQGNSAPDKSGLPSDRFSAERTGGSVSTLTIQRTQQEDSAVYLCASSRLGLAGGLYTQYFGPGTRLTVL.

The V and J genes are TRBV12-3 or TRBV12-4 and TRBJ2-2; the TCRdb D gene call, TRBD1, has no DNA to confirm it. This CDR3 region has 14 residues. This chain's CDR3 is CASRTGSETGELFF.

The chain uses TRBV6-5 and TRBJ2-7; TCRdb proposes TRBD1, but this gene call is untestable without DNA. Looked up from germline, CDR1 is MNHEY and CDR2 is SVGAGI. The length of the CDR3 is 15 residues. CDR3 in amino acids: CASSYSERGNYEQYF.

J is TRBJ2-3 and V is TRBV20-1; without DNA, the TCRdb call of TRBD2 cannot be checked. This CDR3 spans 16 amino acids. Germline CDR1 reads DFQATT; CDR2 reads SNEGSKA (reference sequence). This chain's CDR3 is CSARDLIAGVTDTQYF.

The rearrangement uses TRBV20-1 and TRBJ2-7; TCRdb's D call, TRBD1, is unchecked because there is no DNA. This CDR3 contains 15 residues. From germline, CDR1 is DFQATT and CDR2 SNEGSKA (reference sequence). CDR3 amino acids: CSAREDRGPNYEQYF.

The V call is TRBV6-2 or TRBV6-3, the J call TRBJ2-5; with no DNA, the TCRdb D assignment of TRBD1 cannot be verified. CDR3 size: 14 residues. CDR1 and CDR2 (germline): MNHEY, SVGEGT. The CDR3 loop reads CASRPLGSGETQYF.

CDR3 residues: CAWSWGRTSGRKETQYF. This sequence joins TRBV30 and TRBJ2-5; the TCRdb call, TRBD2, lacks DNA for checking. Germline lookup yields CDR1 GTSNPN and CDR2 SVGIG (reference sequence). CDR3 length: 17 amino acids. The full variable domain, rest sourced from reference TRBV30 and TRBJ2-5, is SQTIHQWPATLVQPVGSPLSLECTVEGTSNPNLYWYRQAAGRGLQLLFYSVGIGQISSEVPQNLSASRPQDRQFILSSKKLLLSDSGFYLCAWSWGRTSGRKETQYFGPGTRLLVL.

The CDR3: CASSLTGLAITDTQYF. The chain couples TRBV5-8 to TRBJ2-3; there is no DNA to check the TCRdb D call of TRBD2. Germline V lookup: CDR1 SGHTS, CDR2 YDEGEE. The CDR3 is made up of 16 amino acids.

The rearrangement joins TRBV5-6 to TRBJ2-7. CDR3 length: 14 amino acids. Germline CDR1 is SGHDT and CDR2 is YYEEEE. The CDR3 spells CASSLEADPYEQYF.

This sequence joins TRBV3-1 and TRBJ2-2; the TCRdb D gene call, TRBD2, has no DNA to confirm it. The CDR3 loop spans 16 amino acids. Per the germline V gene, CDR1 is LGHDT and CDR2 is YNNKEL (reference sequence). CDR3 protein: CASSPSLAANTGELFF.

The J gene is TRBJ2-3, the V gene TRBV12-3 or TRBV12-4. This CDR3 comprises 15 residues. The chain's CDR3 is CASTRPWSGTDTQYF.

The chain employs TRBV7-2 and TRBJ1-4. CDR1 is SGHTA and CDR2 is FQGNSA in the germline V gene. The CDR3 is made up of 13 amino acids. The CDR3: CASSESLGEKLFF.

The CDR3 sequence: CASSLAIPTGLSGNTIYF. V is TRBV7-6 and J is TRBJ1-3; the D call from TCRdb, TRBD1, cannot be confirmed without DNA. Germline V gene lookup returns CDR1 SGHVS and CDR2 FNYEAQ. There are 18 residues in the CDR3. Drawing the rest from reference TRBV7-6 and TRBJ1-3, the complete variable domain is GAGVSQSPRYKVTKRGQDVALRCDPISGHVSLYWYRQALGQGPEFLTYFNYEAQQDKSGLPNDRFSAERPEGSISTLTIQRTEQRDSAMYRCASSLAIPTGLSGNTIYFGEGSWLTVV.

V is TRBV7-6 and J is TRBJ2-5. The CDR3 consists of 13 residues. Germline V CDR1 and CDR2: SGHVS, FNYEAQ. The CDR3 spells CASSLEVQETQYF.

This rearrangement joins TRBV14 to TRBJ2-1. This CDR3 region has 15 residues. The germline V gene has CDR1 SGHDN and CDR2 FVKESK. The CDR3 spells CASTSTGIPEDEQFF.

The J gene is TRBJ1-3, the V gene TRBV10-3. Germline values: CDR1 ENHRY, CDR2 SYGVKD. The CDR3 sequence is 15 residues long. The CDR3: CAISESPGGGNTIYF.

V and J are TRBV20-1 and TRBJ1-6; lacking DNA, the TRBD1 call made by TCRdb goes unchecked. Germline CDR1 DFQATT, CDR2 SNEGSKA (reference sequence). This CDR3 comprises 13 residues. CDR3 sequence: CSARVSPDGPLHF.

This CDR3 is CASSMLWSGANVLTF. This chain joins TRBV7-9 and TRBJ2-6. The germline V gene has CDR1 SEHNR and CDR2 FQNEAQ (reference sequence). The CDR3 is 15 amino acids.

The chain combines TRBV9 with TRBJ2-7; TCRdb indicates TRBD2, and absent DNA this call remains unverified. This CDR3 comprises 16 residues. Germline CDR1 reads SGDLS; CDR2 reads YYNGEE. The CDR3 protein is CASSVAGSGSRYEQYF.

The chain joins TRBV2 to TRBJ2-2. The CDR3 runs 16 residues. In germline, CDR1 is SNHLY, CDR2 FYNNEI. Here the CDR3 reads CASSQDSGGNTGELFF.

V usage is TRBV27 and J usage is TRBJ1-5. This CDR3 spans 14 amino acids. CDR1 and CDR2 (germline): MNHEY, SMNVEV (reference sequence). CDR3 amino acids: CASSTRNGISPQHF.

The chain is built from TRBV10-3 and TRBJ2-5; TCRdb returns TRBD2, unconfirmable since there is no DNA. This CDR3 comprises 21 residues. Looked up from germline, CDR1 is ENHRY and CDR2 is SYGVKD. CDR3: CAISEGRTGTSGRRLGETQYF.

The chain links TRBV27 to TRBJ2-3; TCRdb selects TRBD2, and the lack of DNA leaves this call unchecked. This CDR3 spans 14 amino acids. Germline CDR1 reads MNHEY; CDR2 reads SMNVEV (reference sequence). The CDR3 sequence is CASAFGGPADTQYF.

The V call is TRBV4-1, the J call TRBJ1-1; with no DNA, the TCRdb D assignment of TRBD1 cannot be verified. The germline CDR1 and CDR2 sequences are MGHRA and YSYEKL. The CDR3 loop spans 15 amino acids. The chain's CDR3 is CASSHPNGGIAEAFF.

The chain joins TRBV24-1 to TRBJ2-2; there is no DNA to check the TCRdb D call of TRBD1. The V gene's germline CDR1 is KGHDR and CDR2 SFDVKD. CDR3 length: 12 residues. This chain's CDR3 is CATNHRTGELFF.

This chain links TRBV10-3 with TRBJ2-1; TCRdb proposes TRBD2, but this gene call is untestable without DNA. The CDR3 spans 16 residues. Per germline, CDR1 ENHRY and CDR2 SYGVKD. CDR3 residues: CAIRQREGPLGNEQFF.

The chain links TRBV6-1 to TRBJ2-1; the D call from TCRdb, TRBD2, cannot be confirmed without DNA. The CDR3 loop spans 17 amino acids. Looked up from germline, CDR1 is MNHNS and CDR2 is SASEGT. The CDR3 protein is CASSPIKTSGSYNEQFF.

CDR3 in amino acids: CASTSERDINQPQHF. The chain combines TRBV7-9 with TRBJ1-5; TCRdb lists TRBD1, though no DNA is available to test this call. Germline V lookup: CDR1 SEHNR, CDR2 FQNEAQ (reference sequence). The CDR3 spans 15 residues.